The rows below give T cell receptor beta chains drawn from one sample of a study of blood T cell repertoires in COVID-19. The method was immunoSEQ multiplex PCR; TCRdb's version includes in-frame clones alone and lacks a portion of them. The sample comprises approximately 220,000 clones, around 80% of which are singletons, and 6.5% to 9% rests with the top ten. Input material: PBMCs or T cells enriched from blood (not recorded which). The source of these receptors is a middle-aged woman with acute COVID-19. The CDR3 runs from the conserved cysteine through the conserved F or W. D genes are given only for firm matches. Expanded clones get a size class; other rows say once, few or many, or leave the size out.

v_gene	d_gene	abundance	j_gene	CDR3aa	CDR3nt
TRBV19	TRBD1	.	TRBJ2-7	CASSEQGAYEQYF	TGTGCCAGTAGCGAACAGGGGGCCTACGAGCAGTACTTC
TRBV29-1	.	.	TRBJ2-3	CSVAEGARDTQYF	TGCAGCGTTGCGGAGGGGGCGCGGGATACGCAGTATTTT
TRBV5-1	TRBD1	.	TRBJ1-1	CASSKTGGMNTEAFF	TGCGCCAGCAGCAAGACAGGGGGGATGAACACTGAAGCTTTCTTT
TRBV27	.	.	TRBJ2-7	CASSRTIAGYEQYF	TGTGCCAGCAGTAGGACCATCGCGGGGTACGAGCAGTACTTC
TRBV6-5	.	.	TRBJ1-3	CASSYSSMASGNTIYF	TGTGCCAGCAGTTACTCGTCAATGGCCTCTGGAAACACCATATATTTT
TRBV7-3	TRBD2	.	TRBJ2-3	CASSLTSGETDTQYF	TGTGCCAGCAGCTTGACTAGCGGGGAGACAGATACGCAGTATTTT
TRBV5-8	TRBD2	many	TRBJ2-3	CASGEGPGLAIRGTDTQYF	TGTGCCAGCGGAGAGGGACCGGGACTAGCGATCCGGGGCACAGATACGCAGTATTTT
TRBV18	.	.	TRBJ1-3	CASSEGEGNTIYF	TGTGCCAGCTCCGAGGGGGAAGGAAACACCATATATTTT
TRBV6-2/TRBV6-3	TRBD1	.	TRBJ1-2	CASSDPTGPPHGYTF	TGTGCCAGCAGTGACCCGACAGGGCCACCTCATGGCTACACCTTC
TRBV20-1	TRBD1	.	TRBJ1-5	CSASQGAEGGQPQHF	TGCAGTGCTAGTCAGGGGGCGGAGGGCGGTCAGCCCCAGCATTTT
TRBV2	.	once	TRBJ1-1	CASSPRGGAGTTEAFF	TGTGCCAGCAGTCCCCGTGGAGGGGCAGGGACCACTGAAGCTTTCTTT
TRBV28	.	once	TRBJ1-6	CASSSGVLTYNSPLHF	TGTGCCAGCAGTTCCGGGGTACTTACCTATAATTCACCCCTCCACTTT
TRBV6-1	TRBD2	.	TRBJ2-7	CASSEGWTSLLWGFWQYF	TGTGCCAGCAGTGAAGGATGGACTAGCCTACTCTGGGGGTTTTGGCAGTACTTC
TRBV28	.	few	TRBJ1-2	CASSLTGRGGRNYGYTF	TGTGCCAGCAGTTTAACAGGGCGGGGCGGGAGGAACTATGGCTACACCTTC
TRBV12-3/TRBV12-4	.	.	TRBJ2-7	CASSLGGEQYF	TGTGCCAGCAGTTTAGGCGGCGAGCAGTACTTC
TRBV30	TRBD1	.	TRBJ1-6	CATGQESNSPLHF	TGTGCCACGGGACAGGAGTCGAATTCACCCCTCCACTTT
TRBV28	TRBD1	.	TRBJ1-5	CASRPGGRAQHF	TGTGCCAGCAGACCAGGGGGCAGGGCCCAGCATTTT
TRBV19	.	few	TRBJ1-5	CASSQGSLGNQPQHF	TGTGCCAGTAGTCAGGGCTCCTTGGGCAATCAGCCCCAGCATTTT
TRBV5-4	.	.	TRBJ2-1	CASSFPGSSYNEQFF	TGTGCCAGCAGCTTCCCCGGGAGCTCCTACAATGAGCAGTTCTTC
TRBV11-2	TRBD2	.	TRBJ2-1	CASSRTRNEQFF	TGTGCCAGCAGCCGGACTAGGAATGAGCAGTTCTTC
TRBV10-2	TRBD1	.	TRBJ2-6	CASRATGAGANVLTF	TGCGCCAGCAGGGCGACAGGGGCTGGGGCCAACGTCCTGACTTTC
TRBV28	.	.	TRBJ2-6	CASSLLADSGANVLTF	TGTGCCAGCAGTTTATTGGCAGACTCTGGGGCCAACGTCCTGACTTTC
TRBV5-5	.	.	TRBJ1-3	CASSLEGLWSSGNTIYF	TGTGCCAGCAGCTTGGAGGGACTCTGGAGCTCTGGAAACACCATATATTTT
TRBV7-8	TRBD1	few	TRBJ1-6	CASSLWGQDNSPLHF	TGTGCCAGCAGCTTATGGGGACAGGATAATTCACCCCTCCACTTT
TRBV28	TRBD1	.	TRBJ2-7	CASSFRARGNEQYF	TGTGCCAGCAGTTTTAGGGCCAGGGGGAACGAGCAGTACTTC
TRBV27	.	.	TRBJ1-1	CASSSGKRGTEAFF	TGTGCCAGCAGTTCGGGCAAGCGGGGAACTGAAGCTTTCTTT
TRBV28	TRBD1	.	TRBJ2-2	CASNRTGEHRGAVF	TGTGCCAGCAACCGGACAGGGGAACACCGGGGAGCTGTTTTT
TRBV5-5	.	.	TRBJ1-3	CASSYEIRVSGNTIYF	TGTGCCAGCAGCTATGAGATCAGGGTGTCCGGAAACACCATATATTTT
TRBV6-1	TRBD1	.	TRBJ2-2	CASSETGEAGELFF	TGTGCCAGCAGTGAGACAGGGGAGGCCGGGGAGCTGTTTTTT
TRBV28	.	.	TRBJ2-5	CASSITTVQETQYF	TGTGCCAGCAGTATAACGACAGTCCAAGAGACCCAGTACTTC
TRBV18	TRBD1	.	TRBJ1-1	CASSPGQGLSEAFF	TGTGCCAGCTCACCCGGACAGGGGCTTTCTGAAGCTTTCTTT
TRBV6-2/TRBV6-3	.	once	TRBJ1-1	CASSYSREATEAFF	TGTGCCAGCAGTTACTCCAGGGAGGCCACTGAAGCTTTCTTT
TRBV10-1	TRBD2	.	TRBJ2-7	CASRISGKTYEQYF	TGCGCCAGCAGAATTAGCGGGAAGACCTACGAGCAGTACTTC
TRBV7-9	.	.	TRBJ2-7	CASSPSQGFSHEQYF	TGTGCCAGCAGCCCATCGCAGGGGTTTAGCCACGAGCAGTACTTC
TRBV3-1/TRBV3-2	TRBD2	.	TRBJ2-5	CASSPSGRAQETQYF	TGTGCCAGCAGCCCAAGTGGGAGGGCCCAGGAGACCCAGTACTTC